A selection of T cell receptor beta chains follows, all from one sample in a study of tumor-infiltrating lymphocytes in primary liver carcinoma. TCRdb fed the multiplex PCR reads into MiXCR, producing one record per CDR3 protein. The sample gives approximately 340,000 distinct CDR3 sequences, approximately 65% of which show up once; 5% to 6.5% is in the top ten. Sequencing was performed on peripheral blood. The receptors come from a man aged 35 to 55 with primary liver carcinoma and hepatitis B virus infection. CDR3s include the opening cysteine and the closing phenylalanine or tryptophan. A D gene is named only where the DNA matches it firmly. Clone size is shown for a subset of rows, as once, few, many or a class of expanded clone.

size: -; D: -; J: TRBJ2-6; V: TRBV11-2; DNA: TGTGCCTGCAGCTCGGCCAACGTCCTAACTTTC; CDR3: CACSSANVLTF
size: few; D: -; J: TRBJ1-6; V: TRBV30; DNA: TGTGCCTGGAGTGTAGAGCGGGAGGATTCACCCCTCCACTTT; CDR3: CAWSVEREDSPLHF
size: -; D: TRBD2; J: TRBJ2-1; V: TRBV6-6; DNA: TGTGCCAGCAGTTTGGCGGGACTAGCGGGAGCAGGTGAGCAGTTCTTC; CDR3: CASSLAGLAGAGEQFF
size: -; D: -; J: TRBJ1-5; V: TRBV5-1; DNA: TGCGCCAGCAGCTTCGATTGGGGACAGCCCCAGCATTTT; CDR3: CASSFDWGQPQHF
size: -; D: TRBD1; J: TRBJ1-1; V: TRBV12-3/TRBV12-4; DNA: TGTGCCAGCACTTTCTGGACAGGATTAATGAACACTGAAGCTTTCTTT; CDR3: CASTFWTGLMNTEAFF
size: many; D: -; J: TRBJ2-5; V: TRBV4-1; DNA: TGCGCCAGCAGCCAACTAGCGCTCGGCTTCCAAGAGACCCAGTACTTC; CDR3: CASSQLALGFQETQYF
size: many; D: -; J: TRBJ2-5; V: TRBV6-5; DNA: TGTGCCAGCAGACAAGATCCCTCAGGGGATAGCGAGACCCAGTACTTC; CDR3: CASRQDPSGDSETQYF
size: -; D: TRBD1; J: TRBJ1-5; V: TRBV19; DNA: TGTGCCAGTACCCAGACAGGGGGTACTCGGCCCCAGCATTTT; CDR3: CASTQTGGTRPQHF
size: -; D: -; J: TRBJ2-7; V: TRBV4-1; DNA: TGCGCCAGCAGCCAAGATGGTAGGGGGATCACCTACGAGCAGTACTTC; CDR3: CASSQDGRGITYEQYF
size: -; D: TRBD2; J: TRBJ2-1; V: TRBV28; DNA: TGTGTCAGCAGTTTGAGGCTAGCGGGAGGGGCATACAATGAGCAGTTCTTC; CDR3: CVSSLRLAGGAYNEQFF
size: -; D: TRBD2; J: TRBJ2-5; V: TRBV5-4; DNA: TGTGCCAGCAGCTTAGCACCAACGGGGGGGCAAGAGACCCAGTACTTC; CDR3: CASSLAPTGGQETQYF
size: -; D: TRBD2; J: TRBJ2-1; V: TRBV5-6; DNA: TGTGCCAGCAGCTCTAAGACTAGCGAGCTGTACAATGAGCAGTTCTTC; CDR3: CASSSKTSELYNEQFF
size: many; D: -; J: TRBJ2-1; V: TRBV5-4; DNA: TGTGCCAGCAGCCGATGGGCAGGAGGCAATGAGCAGTTCTTC; CDR3: CASSRWAGGNEQFF
size: -; D: -; J: TRBJ2-1; V: TRBV6-5; DNA: TGTGCCAGCAGACCCGGACTAGGGGGGAACAATGAGCAGTTCTTC; CDR3: CASRPGLGGNNEQFF
size: -; D: -; J: TRBJ2-3; V: TRBV5-4; DNA: TGTGCCAGCAGCTTGGAAAGGAGACTGGCAGAAACGCAGTATTTT; CDR3: CASSLERRLAETQYF
size: -; D: TRBD1; J: TRBJ1-2; V: TRBV29-1; DNA: TGCAGCGCGACCGGGACAGCGTCCCCTAACTATGGTTACACCTTC; CDR3: CSATGTASPNYGYTF
size: many; D: -; J: TRBJ2-2; V: TRBV6-5; DNA: TGTGCCAGCAGTTACTCAAGCAGGGGTCACACCGGGGAGCTGTTTTTT; CDR3: CASSYSSRGHTGELFF
size: -; D: TRBD2; J: TRBJ2-2; V: TRBV12-3/TRBV12-4; DNA: TGTGCCAGCAGCCGACACCTAGCGGGAGTGAACACCGGGGAGCTGTTTTTT; CDR3: CASSRHLAGVNTGELFF
size: few; D: TRBD1; J: TRBJ2-5; V: TRBV14; DNA: TGTGCCAGCAGCCAATCCAGCGCAGGGGGAGAGACCCAGTACTTC; CDR3: CASSQSSAGGETQYF
size: -; D: -; J: TRBJ1-5; V: TRBV6-2/TRBV6-3; DNA: TGTGCCAGCAGTCCTCTTGAGCGGGGGTACAATCAGCCCCAGCATTTT; CDR3: CASSPLERGYNQPQHF
size: -; D: -; J: TRBJ2-3; V: TRBV11-2; DNA: TGTGCCAGCAGCCGCTTCAGCAGAAGTACAGATACGCAGTATTTT; CDR3: CASSRFSRSTDTQYF
size: few; D: -; J: TRBJ2-3; V: TRBV11-1; DNA: TGTGCCAGCGGCAATTGGGGGGAGGAAGATACGCAGTATTTT; CDR3: CASGNWGEEDTQYF
size: few; D: -; J: TRBJ1-1; V: TRBV6-1; DNA: TGTGCCAGCAGTGAAGCGCTCACACTTAAGGACACTGAAGCTTTCTTT; CDR3: CASSEALTLKDTEAFF
size: -; D: TRBD2; J: TRBJ2-3; V: TRBV5-6; DNA: TGTGCCAGCAGCATTGGACTAGCGGGATGGGGAGATACGCAGTATTTT; CDR3: CASSIGLAGWGDTQYF
size: -; D: -; J: TRBJ2-3; V: TRBV6-1; DNA: TGTACCAGCATCGCTGAACTGTATCAGCCCCAGTATTTT; CDR3: CTSIAELYQPQYF
size: few; D: -; J: TRBJ2-1; V: TRBV24-1; DNA: TGTGCCACCAGTGAACAGGGATCCTACAATGAGCAGTTCTTC; CDR3: CATSEQGSYNEQFF
size: few; D: -; J: TRBJ2-5; V: TRBV5-1; DNA: TGCGCCAGCAGCTTGTCGAGCGCCCAAGAGACCCAGTACTTC; CDR3: CASSLSSAQETQYF
size: -; D: TRBD2; J: TRBJ2-1; V: TRBV24-1; DNA: TGTGCCACCAGTGATGCTAGCGGAAGCTCCTACAATGAGCAGTTCTTC; CDR3: CATSDASGSSYNEQFF
size: -; D: -; J: TRBJ1-1; V: TRBV6-6; DNA: TGTGCCAGCAGTCTCTACACGAACACTGAAGCTTTCTTT; CDR3: CASSLYTNTEAFF
size: -; D: TRBD2; J: TRBJ2-1; V: TRBV14; DNA: TGTGCCAGCAGCCAAGATCTGACGGGAGGAAGTGGGGAGCAGTCCTTC; CDR3: CASSQDLTGGSGEQSF
size: -; D: -; J: TRBJ2-1; V: TRBV11-2; DNA: TGTGCCAGCAGGCCTACTAACGGGATAGACAATGAGAAGTTCTTC; CDR3: CASRPTNGIDNEKFF
size: many; D: TRBD1; J: TRBJ2-2; V: TRBV29-1; DNA: TGCAGCGCTTACAGGGGTCCCGGGGAGCTGTTTTTT; CDR3: CSAYRGPGELFF
size: -; D: TRBD2; J: TRBJ2-7; V: TRBV4-2; DNA: TGTGCCAGCAACCTTTTAGCGGGAGGACCCCACGAGCAGTACTTC; CDR3: CASNLLAGGPHEQYF
size: once; D: -; J: TRBJ2-7; V: TRBV11-2; DNA: TGTGCCAACAGCTTAGGCTCAGGACAGAACTACGGGAAGTACTTC; CDR3: CANSLGSGQNYGKYF
size: -; D: TRBD1; J: TRBJ2-7; V: TRBV4-3; DNA: TGTGCCAGCAGCCATCGGGACAGGGGTCTCTACGAGCAGTACTTC; CDR3: CASSHRDRGLYEQYF
size: -; D: -; J: TRBJ1-5; V: TRBV4-1; DNA: TGCGCCAGCAGCCGAGGGGACATTAGCAATCATCCCCAGCATTTT; CDR3: CASSRGDISNHPQHF
size: -; D: TRBD1; J: TRBJ2-5; V: TRBV6-1; DNA: TGTGCCAGCAGTGAAGTCAGGGGGTGCGAGGAGACCCAGTACTTC; CDR3: CASSEVRGCEETQYF
size: many; D: TRBD2; J: TRBJ2-3; V: TRBV4-2; DNA: TGTGCCAGCAGCCAATTAGCGGGAGGGACAGATACGCAGTATTTT; CDR3: CASSQLAGGTDTQYF
size: -; D: TRBD1; J: TRBJ2-1; V: TRBV6-1; DNA: TGTGCCGGCAGCGTGACAGGGAGCTCCTACAATGAGCAGTTCTTC; CDR3: CAGSVTGSSYNEQFF
size: -; D: TRBD2; J: TRBJ2-2; V: TRBV5-4; DNA: TGTGCCAGCAGCTTGGTGGTGCGGGAGGGCCAAGGCGCGGAGCTGTTTTTT; CDR3: CASSLVVREGQGAELFF
size: -; D: -; J: TRBJ2-7; V: TRBV7-9; DNA: TGTGCCAGCAGCCCGCCTCGTTGGGACGGGTACGAGCAGTACTTC; CDR3: CASSPPRWDGYEQYF
size: -; D: -; J: TRBJ1-2; V: TRBV28; DNA: TGTGCCAGCAGGGAGGGTTCGGACTATGGCTACACCTTC; CDR3: CASREGSDYGYTF
size: -; D: -; J: TRBJ2-7; V: TRBV30; DNA: TGTGCCTGGAATGTACTAGGGGCATACATGGACGAGCAGTACTTC; CDR3: CAWNVLGAYMDEQYF
size: -; D: TRBD1; J: TRBJ2-2; V: TRBV11-2; DNA: TGTGCCGGCAGCACTCGACAGGGGATAAACACCTGGGAGTTGTTTTTT; CDR3: CAGSTRQGINTWELFF
size: few; D: TRBD1; J: TRBJ2-2; V: TRBV10-3; DNA: TGTGCCATCAGTGAGCCGATCGGACAGGGCAACGGGGAGCTGTTTTTT; CDR3: CAISEPIGQGNGELFF
size: many; D: TRBD1; J: TRBJ2-7; V: TRBV29-1; DNA: TGCAGCGTTGGGAGGGGTCCGGGACAGGGATCCTACGAGCAGTACTTC; CDR3: CSVGRGPGQGSYEQYF
size: many; D: -; J: TRBJ2-2; V: TRBV11-2; DNA: TGTGCCAGCAGCCTGCGGGTCTATAACACCGGGGAGCTGTTTTTT; CDR3: CASSLRVYNTGELFF
size: -; D: -; J: TRBJ2-6; V: TRBV11-2; DNA: TGTGCCAGCAGCATAGATCTCGGGGTTGGGGCCAATGCCCTGACTTTC; CDR3: CASSIDLGVGANALTF